This is a list of T cell receptor beta chains from one sample in a study of cytomegalovirus exposure and HLA in healthy donors. This table comes from immunoSEQ multiplex PCR, and its TCRdb copy is limited to in-frame clones, with some not included. The sample has 170,000 or so clones, roughly 80% seen once. Sequenced: PBMCs. These receptors all stem from a woman aged 25 to 45 in good health and CMV-seronegative. Each CDR3 is given with its conserved first and last residue. Expanded clones get a size class; other rows say once, few or many, or leave the size out.

TRBV28,.,TRBJ2-7,CASSYIHEQYF
TRBV4-1,.,TRBJ1-4,CASRLTGGEKLFF
TRBV2,.,TRBJ1-3,CASTPEGGRNTIYF
TRBV19,once,TRBJ2-2,CASSIDLTGVLTGELFF
TRBV11-2,.,TRBJ1-5,CASSLDQLAGFGNQPQHF
TRBV14,.,TRBJ1-1,CASTYGGGTEAFF
TRBV6-6,.,TRBJ2-2,CASRVGGSGELFF
TRBV14,once,TRBJ1-2,CASSQSLYGYTF
TRBV7-9,.,TRBJ2-5,CASSPLRLAGQETQYF
TRBV6-1,.,TRBJ1-5,CASKEGRNQPQHF
TRBV30,.,TRBJ1-2,CAWRLDSHGYTF
TRBV7-3,.,TRBJ2-1,CASSLTTGAREQFF
TRBV5-1,.,TRBJ1-3,CASSLSKLRDSRGNTIYF
TRBV7-2,.,TRBJ2-7,CASSLKSGTYEQYF
TRBV4-1,.,TRBJ2-3,CASSPGNGVRGGADTQYF
TRBV7-3,.,TRBJ1-1,CASSPTGANTEAFF
TRBV15,.,TRBJ2-5,CATSTPSTGGYGETQYF
TRBV9,.,TRBJ1-1,CASSVGGLGTEAFF
TRBV28,.,TRBJ2-4,CASNTHSGGEAKNIQYF
TRBV6-5,.,TRBJ2-1,CASSLGLDPYNEQFF
TRBV9,few,TRBJ1-3,CASSVGQGWDTIYF
TRBV7-3,.,TRBJ1-6,CASSSDSYSPLHF
TRBV7-9,.,TRBJ1-5,CASSTRQGQPQHF
TRBV6-1,.,TRBJ1-1,CASSPRQERNTEAFF